These 30 T cell receptor beta chains came from one sample sequenced in a study of cytotoxic CD8 clonotypes in ibrutinib-treated CLL. Profiled with immunoSEQ multiplex PCR; TCRdb holds only in-frame clones, not every one. The sample consists of 97,000 or so clones, roughly 80% of them appearing once. Sample: PBMCs, taken after 12 months of ibrutinib treatment. The receptors shown here come from a human donor with chronic lymphocytic leukemia.

This rearrangement joins TRBV7-2 to TRBJ1-6, with TRBD1 identical over 9 bases. The CDR3 runs 15 residues. CDR1 is SGHTA and CDR2 is FQGNSA in the germline V gene. With V trimmed by 6 bases and J by 4 bases, 4 bases remained unmatched. The CDR3 DNA sequence: TGTGCCAGCAGTCGGACAGGGGAGTATAATTCACCCCTCCACTTT. Its protein is CASSRTGEYNSPLHF.

The V gene is TRBV5-1, the J gene TRBJ2-3; TRBD2 might be the D (5 bases). Trimming took 3 bases from V and 12 from J, leaving 20 bases between them. Germline V CDR1 and CDR2: SGHRS, YFSETQ. There are 14 residues in the CDR3. The CDR3 sequence is CASSSRDLASNQYF. The CDR3 DNA reads as TGCGCCAGCAGCTCCCGGGATTTGGCCTCGAACCAGTATTTT.

A few counts support this clone. The rearrangement links TRBV27 to TRBJ2-6; 10 bases map to TRBD1. Germline V CDR1 and CDR2: MNHEY, SMNVEV (reference sequence). The CDR3 has 16 amino acids. Trimming cost V 5 bases and J 4 bases; bases outside gene matches: 5. The CDR3 reads CASSGDRGHGANVLTF. The CDR3 DNA reads TGTGCCAGCAGTGGCGACAGGGGGCACGGGGCCAACGTCCTGACTTTC.

Written as DNA, the CDR3 is TGTGCCAGCAGCCTCTCGGCCGGGCAGAGCACCGGGGAGCTGTTTTTT. Translating it yields CASSLSAGQSTGELFF. This chain links TRBV7-8 with TRBJ2-2; D is undetermined. This CDR3 is 16 amino acids long. CDR1 and CDR2 (germline): SGHVS, FQNEAQ. Trimming stripped 5 bases from V and 4 bases from J, with 17 bases between.

This chain links TRBV28 with TRBJ1-5; TRBD1 agrees at 7 bases. CDR1 and CDR2 from the germline V gene are MDHEN and SYDVKM. The junction had 11 bases not matched to a gene; V was cut back by 6 bases and J by 6 bases. The CDR3 has 15 amino acids. The DNA for the CDR3 is TGTGCCAGCAGGCCAAGGGGGCGAGAACTTCAGCCCCAGCATTTT. Its protein product is CASRPRGRELQPQHF.

This clone was counted between two and nine times. J is TRBJ1-1 and V is TRBV6-1; D might be TRBD1 (6 bases). Germline loops: CDR1 MNHNS, CDR2 SASEGT. The CDR3 has 14 amino acids. Trimming removed 6 bases from V and 1 base from J, with 12 bases in between. CDR3 nucleotides: TGTGCCAGCAGGTACTTGACAGGGAACACTGAAGCTTTCTTT. It encodes CASRYLTGNTEAFF.

The chain is built from TRBV12-5 and TRBJ1-1; tentatively, D is TRBD1 (5 bases). Trimming stripped 4 bases from V and 1 base from J, with 13 bases between. Germline V CDR1 and CDR2: LGHNT, FRNRAP. The CDR3 covers 15 residues. CDR3 in DNA: TGTGCTAGTGGTTCCCAGGGATTGGGGAACACTGAAGCTTTCTTT. Translating gives CASGSQGLGNTEAFF.

The V call is TRBV5-1, the J call TRBJ2-1, with D uncertain. The CDR3 length is 13 residues. Germline lookup yields CDR1 SGHRS and CDR2 YFSETQ. V was cut by 0 bases and J by 7 bases, with 8 bases left in between. CDR3 residues: CASSLEARNEQFF. CDR3 DNA sequence: TGCGCCAGCAGCTTGGAAGCGAGGAATGAGCAGTTCTTC.

The chain combines TRBV11-3 with TRBJ1-1; perhaps TRBD1 as D (5 bases). In germline, CDR1 is SGHNT, CDR2 YENEEA. The length of the CDR3 is 18 residues. The V and J ends lost 5 bases and 2 bases respectively, with 24 bases between them. The CDR3 DNA is TGTGCCAGCAGCAGGGGAGGAACAGCCCTTGGCAACAACACTGAAGCTTTCTTT. Protein sequence: CASSRGGTALGNNTEAFF. The full variable domain, completed using reference TRBV11-3 and TRBJ1-1, is EAGVVQSPRYKIIEKKQPVAFWCNPISGHNTLYWYLQNLGQGPELLIRYENEEAVDDSQLPKDRFSAERLKGVDSTLKIQPAELGDSAVYLCASSRGGTALGNNTEAFFGQGTRLTVV.

J is TRBJ1-1 and V is TRBV11-1; 7 bases map to TRBD1. Germline V gene sequence: CDR1 SGHAT, CDR2 FQDESV (reference sequence). This CDR3 is built from 17 residues. J was trimmed by 0 bases and V by 5 bases; bases with no gene match: 12. The CDR3 region has the DNA TGTGCCAGCAGCCCGCGGACAGGTTCAGAGATGAACACTGAAGCTTTCTTT. It yields the protein CASSPRTGSEMNTEAFF.

V and J are TRBV7-2 and TRBJ1-1; no clear D gene. V lost 1 base to trimming and J lost 8 bases, with 14 bases between them. Germline V gene sequence: CDR1 SGHTA, CDR2 FQGNSA. CDR3 length: 14 residues. This CDR3 is CASSLVVLGSEAFF. Written as DNA, the CDR3 is TGTGCCAGCAGCTTAGTAGTATTGGGGTCGGAAGCTTTCTTT.

The chain couples TRBV7-2 to TRBJ1-1; D is unclear. Trimming removed 2 bases at V and 0 bases at J, with 4 bases between. This CDR3 contains 13 residues. CDR1 is SGHTA and CDR2 is FQGNSA in the germline V gene. The chain's CDR3 is CASSLIMNTEAFF. The CDR3 coding sequence is TGTGCCAGCAGCTTAATCATGAACACTGAAGCTTTCTTT.

This clone was seen more than once but under ten times. The sample contains more than one DNA sequence encoding this CDR3. The chain employs TRBV5-1 and TRBJ1-1; TRBD1 matches 8 bases. Per the germline V gene, CDR1 is SGHRS and CDR2 is YFSETQ. V shed 4 bases, J shed 2 bases, and the junction held 4 bases outside the gene matches. The CDR3 is 14 residues long. The CDR3 DNA sequence: TGCGCCAGCAGCCCGGACAGGGTAAACACTGAAGCTTTCTTT. Translating gives CASSPDRVNTEAFF.

This CDR3 reads CSVVRGTYEQYF. The CDR3 DNA is TGCAGCGTTGTTAGGGGAACCTACGAGCAGTACTTC. The J gene is TRBJ2-7, the V gene TRBV29-1; a weak D match, TRBD1 (5 bases). This CDR3 spans 12 amino acids. V dropped 4 bases and J dropped 2 bases, with 9 bases sitting between them. Germline V gene data show CDR1 as SQVTM and CDR2 as ANQGSEA.

The chain carries TRBV2 and TRBJ1-5; D gene uncertain. CDR3 length: 15 amino acids. The V gene's germline CDR1 is SNHLY and CDR2 FYNNEI. The V end lost 3 bases, the J end lost 0 bases, and 9 bases lay between the germline ends. CDR3 residues: CASSDWGDSNQPQHF. In DNA, the CDR3 is TGTGCCAGCAGTGACTGGGGAGATAGCAATCAGCCCCAGCATTTT.

This chain uses TRBV18 with TRBJ2-2, with D perhaps matching TRBD2 (6 bases). The germline V gene has CDR1 KGHSH and CDR2 LQKENI. CDR3 length: 15 amino acids. Trimming stripped 3 bases from V and 3 bases from J, with 11 bases between. The DNA for the CDR3 is TGTGCCAGCTCACCGGGGGGTTCCTACACCGGGGAGCTGTTTTTT. Translation: CASSPGGSYTGELFF.

The chain employs TRBV7-2 and TRBJ2-5; 14 bases fit TRBD2. The CDR3 extends over 18 amino acids. Germline lookup yields CDR1 SGHTA and CDR2 FQGNSA. The V and J ends lost 5 bases and 11 bases, in that order; junction bases with no gene match: 19. The CDR3 nucleotides are TGTGCCAGCAGCCCGAAATCGGCACCCGGACTAGCGGGGGGCGCACAGTACTTC. Translation: CASSPKSAPGLAGGAQYF.

This clone has more than one count but fewer than ten. This sequence joins TRBV13 and TRBJ2-5; 7 nucleotides align to TRBD2. Germline CDR1 is PRHDT and CDR2 is FYEKMQ (reference sequence). This CDR3 spans 15 amino acids. Trimming removed 3 bases from V and 3 bases from J; junction bases left unmatched: 7. The CDR3: CASSLGSRGKETQYF. The CDR3 DNA reads as TGTGCCAGCAGCTTGGGTTCGCGGGGGAAAGAGACCCAGTACTTC.

V gene TRBV27 combines with J gene TRBJ1-1, with D maybe TRBD1 (5 bases). The germline gives CDR1 MNHEY, CDR2 SMNVEV (reference sequence). The ends were cut back, 3 bases at V and 4 bases at J, with 9 bases in the middle. The CDR3 has 13 amino acids. CDR3: CASSLVRGTEAFF. The CDR3 DNA follows: TGTGCCAGCAGTTTGGTAAGGGGCACTGAAGCTTTCTTT.

The V call is TRBV25-1, the J call TRBJ1-1, with D unresolved. The CDR3 spans 11 residues. Trimming cost V 4 bases and J 4 bases, with 4 bases left between them. Germline CDR1 is MGHDK and CDR2 is SYGVNS. CDR3 DNA: TGTGCCAGCAGTGTAGCCACTGAAGCTTTCTTT. Encoded protein: CASSVATEAFF.

This chain uses TRBV18 with TRBJ2-3; no clear D. V dropped 2 bases and J dropped 1 base, with 13 bases sitting between them. The CDR3 length is 16 residues. The germline V gene has CDR1 KGHSH and CDR2 LQKENI. CDR3 coding DNA: TGTGCCAGCTCACCATTCGGTTCCTCGGGCACAGATACGCAGTATTTT. It is translated as CASSPFGSSGTDTQYF.

The table lists this clone with a few counts. J is TRBJ2-7 and V is TRBV30; D uncertain. Trimming left V 5 bases short and J 3 bases short, with 8 bases between. The germline CDR1 and CDR2 sequences are GTSNPN and SVGIG (reference sequence). The CDR3 is made up of 11 amino acids. This CDR3 is CAWSRLYEQYF. The CDR3 DNA reads TGTGCCTGGTCCAGGCTCTACGAGCAGTACTTC.

In DNA form, the CDR3 reads TGTGCCATCAGCCCGGGACCGAGTGAGCAGTTCTTC. Protein sequence: CAISPGPSEQFF. The gene calls are TRBV10-3 and TRBJ2-1, with D perhaps matching TRBD1 or TRBD2 (5 bases each). Trimming pared 6 bases from V and 9 bases from J, leaving 12 bases between. The V gene's germline CDR1 is ENHRY and CDR2 SYGVKD. The CDR3 extends over 12 amino acids.

Comments on this clone: Compared with germline, one end of the junction differs, possibly owing to a read error. The V gene is TRBV11-1, the J gene TRBJ2-5; 10 positions agree with TRBD2. Germline-derived CDR1 and CDR2 are SGHAT and FQDESV (reference sequence). The CDR3 length is 15 residues. The CDR3: CASSLAGETQETQYF. CDR3 nucleotides: TGTGCCAGCAGCCTAGCGGGGGAGACTCAAGAGACCCAGTACTTC.

The chain has TRBV19 and TRBJ1-3, with TRBD1 as a possible D gene (6 bases). From germline, CDR1 is LNHDA and CDR2 SQIVND (reference sequence). The length of the CDR3 is 15 residues. The germline V and J ends were trimmed by 8 bases and 0 bases, with 14 bases remaining between them. CDR3 in amino acids: CASEDRAFSGNTIYF. The CDR3 DNA follows: TGTGCCAGTGAGGACAGAGCCTTCTCTGGAAACACCATATATTTT.

The chain links TRBV2 to TRBJ1-6, with 9 bases aligning to TRBD1. CDR3 size: 16 residues. V shed 5 bases and J 4 bases; nucleotides not matched to a gene: 6. The germline V gene encodes CDR1 SNHLY and CDR2 FYNNEI. The CDR3 coding sequence is TGTGCCAGCAGTAGACAGGGACAGGGATATAATTCACCCCTCCACTTT. Amino acid sequence: CASSRQGQGYNSPLHF. The full variable domain, rest sourced from reference TRBV2 and TRBJ1-6, is EPEVTQTPSHQVTQMGQEVILRCVPISNHLYFYWYRQILGQKVEFLVSFYNNEISEKSEIFDDQFSVERPDGSNFTLKIRSTKLEDSAMYFCASSRQGQGYNSPLHFGNGTRLTVT.

This clone appeared a few times. The chain couples TRBV6-1 to TRBJ2-7; 9 bases fit TRBD2. From germline, CDR1 is MNHNS and CDR2 SASEGT. The CDR3 is 15 amino acids. V gave up 5 bases and J gave up 0 bases; unmatched junction bases: 5. This chain's CDR3 is CASSLLAGDSYEQYF. For the CDR3, the DNA is TGTGCCAGCAGTCTACTAGCGGGTGACTCCTACGAGCAGTACTTC.

CDR3 residues: CASSPDGAYNEQFF. In DNA form, the CDR3 reads TGTGCCAGCAGCCCTGATGGCGCCTACAATGAGCAGTTCTTC. The chain is built from TRBV11-2 and TRBJ2-1; D unresolved. The CDR3 loop spans 14 amino acids. Trimming stripped 5 bases from V and 2 bases from J, with 10 bases between. Germline loops: CDR1 SGHAT, CDR2 FQNNGV.

The chain joins TRBV30 to TRBJ1-5, with TRBD1 as a possible D gene (6 bases). In germline, CDR1 is GTSNPN, CDR2 SVGIG (reference sequence). The CDR3 has 12 amino acids. The V end lost 5 bases, the J end lost 3 bases, and 8 bases lay between the germline ends. This CDR3 reads CAWGGPNQPQHF. In DNA, the CDR3 is TGTGCCTGGGGGGGGCCCAATCAGCCCCAGCATTTT. The complete variable domain, with remaining parts taken from reference TRBV30 and TRBJ1-5, reads SQTIHQWPATLVQPVGSPLSLECTVEGTSNPNLYWYRQAAGRGLQLLFYSVGIGQISSEVPQNLSASRPQDRQFILSSKKLLLSDSGFYLCAWGGPNQPQHFGDGTRLSIL.

CDR3 nucleotide sequence: TGTGCCAGCAGCGTAACAGGGGAGAGAGCTTTCTTT. The encoded protein is CASSVTGERAFF. This chain connects TRBV7-9 to TRBJ1-1, with TRBD1 identical over 7 bases. The CDR3 covers 12 residues. Losses at the gene ends were 5 bases for V and 10 bases for J; bases not matched to a gene: 7. CDR1 and CDR2 (germline): SEHNR, FQNEAQ (reference sequence).